The next 22 T cell receptor beta chains were all read from a single sample in a study of regulatory T cells in long-lasting Graves disease. Combining iRepertoire HTBI primers with Arm-PCR of CDR3 regions, the authors built TCR beta libraries. TCRdb independently ran MiXCR on the multiplex PCR reads; one entry per CDR3 protein. The sample records 400,000 to 500,000 distinct CDR3 sequences, less than 20% being singletons. The time point here: newly diagnosed GD, antithyroid drugs for less than 3 months. The TCR library was made from RNA that had been extracted from PBMCs in TRIzol. These same data were also listed under a study on T cells in Graves' hyperthyroidism and ophthalmopathy.

The source material was peripheral blood mononuclear cells (PBMCs), sampled at new diagnosis, from a patient treated with antithyroid drugs. These receptors originate from a woman aged 18 to 35 with Graves disease.

The chain carries TRBV6-2 or TRBV6-3 and TRBJ2-1, with 9 bases identical to TRBD1. Unmatched junction bases numbered 3, after V lost 8 bases and J lost 4 bases. CDR1 MNHEY and CDR2 SVGEGT come from the germline V gene. The CDR3 contains 13 residues. The CDR3 here is CASGTGIYNEQFF. For the CDR3, the DNA is TGTGCCAGCGGGACAGGGATATACAATGAGCAGTTCTTC.

This clonotype appeared a few times. The chain recombines TRBV24-1 with TRBJ2-7; TRBD1 or TRBD2 may be the D gene (5 bases each). V was clipped by 4 bases and J by 5 bases, with 11 bases between them. Germline values: CDR1 KGHDR, CDR2 SFDVKD. This CDR3 has 13 residues. The CDR3 loop is CATSEAGRDEQYF. The CDR3 nucleotides read TGTGCCACCAGTGAGGCAGGGCGGGACGAGCAGTACTTC.

This clonotype was seen many times. The chain combines TRBV7-3 with TRBJ1-1; perhaps TRBD1 as D (5 bases). The germline CDR1 and CDR2 sequences are SGHTA and FQGTGA. The CDR3 is 13 amino acids. The ends were cut back, 6 bases at V and 7 bases at J, with 15 bases in the middle. CDR3 sequence reads: CASSRFQGVEAFF. CDR3 coding DNA: TGTGCCAGCAGTCGATTTCAGGGAGTTGAAGCTTTCTTT.

This clonotype turned up a few times. A much larger clone differs from this one at a single base, so this may be a read error. The missing conserved phenylalanine or tryptophan at the end of this CDR3 makes a read error likely. This chain's CDR3 is CASSQARTIYEQYS. DNA for the CDR3: TGTGCCAGCAGCCAAGCTCGGACGATCTACGAGCAGTACTCC. The rearrangement uses TRBV14 and TRBJ2-7; D ambiguous. The V gene lost 1 base and the J gene lost 3 bases, with 10 bases spanning the gap. Per germline, CDR1 SGHDN and CDR2 FVKESK. The CDR3 spans 14 residues.

V is TRBV4-3 and J is TRBJ2-2; D remains ambiguous. The CDR3 totals 14 residues. Trimming removed 1 base at V and 7 bases at J, with 10 bases between. From germline, CDR1 is LGHNA and CDR2 YSLEER. The DNA for the CDR3 is TGCGCCAGCAGCCAAGTAGCCCTAATCGGGGAGCTGTTTTTT. Its translation: CASSQVALIGELFF.

Comment on this clonotype: This could be a read error, since a much larger clone is one nucleotide away. This chain uses TRBV5-4 with TRBJ2-1; the D gene is possibly TRBD1 (7 bases). Germline CDR1 is SGHNT and CDR2 is YYREEE (reference sequence). The CDR3 extends over 16 amino acids. The CDR3 DNA sequence: TGTGCCAGCAGCCGAGTCAGGGGGAGGTCCTACAGTGAGCAGTTCTTC. This gives the protein CASSRVRGRSYSEQFF.

This clonotype showed up many times. CDR3 sequence: CASSGRSGKTQYF. In DNA, the CDR3 is TGTGCCAGCAGCGGACGGAGCGGAAAGACCCAGTACTTC. V gene TRBV11-2 combines with J gene TRBJ2-5, with D perhaps matching TRBD2 (5 bases). Per germline, CDR1 SGHAT and CDR2 FQNNGV. Between the trimmed V and J ends, which lost 5 bases and 6 bases, there was a span of 13 bases. This CDR3 spans 13 amino acids.

J is TRBJ2-2 and V is TRBV6-1; D remains unclear. Germline values: CDR1 MNHNS, CDR2 SASEGT. The CDR3 sequence is 13 residues long. V lost 5 bases to trimming and J lost 3 bases, with 7 bases between them. CDR3 DNA sequence: TGTGCCAGCAGTAGAGAACACACCGGGGAGCTGTTTTTT. This translates into CASSREHTGELFF.

This clonotype was counted many times. The rearrangement uses TRBV5-1 and TRBJ2-7; the match to TRBD1 covers 8 bases. V gave up 3 bases and J gave up 3 bases; unmatched junction bases: 8. This CDR3 has 15 amino acids. The germline gives CDR1 SGHRS, CDR2 YFSETQ. The CDR3 DNA sequence: TGCGCCAGCAGCTCTGGGGCAGGGGGCGGCTACGAGCAGTACTTC. Translation: CASSSGAGGGYEQYF.

With regard to this clonotype: A junction boundary mismatches the germline segment, possibly from a read error. The CDR3 reads CAGSRTITGDVTEAFF. CDR3 nucleotide sequence: TGTGCCGGCAGCCGTACTATTACAGGGGACGTAACTGAAGCTTTCTTT. The V call is TRBV7-9, the J call TRBJ1-1; the match to TRBD1 covers 7 bases. Germline V gene sequence: CDR1 SEHNR, CDR2 FQNEAQ (reference sequence). CDR3 length equals 16 residues.

The chain couples TRBV6-4 to TRBJ2-3; TRBD2 aligns across 8 bases. The CDR3 has 15 amino acids. CDR1 is MRHNA and CDR2 is SNTAGT in the germline V gene. V was pared by 0 bases and J by 4 bases, with 3 bases of the junction left unmatched. The CDR3, as DNA: TGTGCCAGCAGTGACTCGGCGGGAGGTGCAGATACGCAGTATTTT. Translating it yields CASSDSAGGADTQYF.

This clonotype appeared a few times. The chain combines TRBV7-3 with TRBJ2-2; the match to TRBD2 covers 9 bases. This CDR3 contains 17 residues. Germline V CDR1 and CDR2: SGHTA, FQGTGA. CDR3 nucleotides: TGTACGATTATAGTCGGTAGCGGGAGAGATAACACCGGGGAGCTGTTTTTT. This gives the protein CTIIVGSGRDNTGELFF.

The V gene is TRBV27, the J gene TRBJ2-7; D unresolved. Trimming shortened V by 6 bases and J by 3 bases, and 12 bases separated the two germline ends. The CDR3 consists of 13 residues. Looked up from germline, CDR1 is MNHEY and CDR2 is SMNVEV (reference sequence). In nucleotides, the CDR3 is TGTGCCAGCAGCATGACGGAATTCTACGAGCAGTACTTC. It translates to CASSMTEFYEQYF.

V is TRBV27 and J is TRBJ2-7; D call uncertain. Germline V lookup: CDR1 MNHEY, CDR2 SMNVEV (reference sequence). This CDR3 has 15 amino acids. V dropped 7 bases and J dropped 2 bases, with 18 bases sitting between them. The CDR3: CASNPRSGLPYEQYF. Written as DNA, the CDR3 is TGTGCCAGCAATCCTCGTAGTGGCCTACCCTACGAGCAGTACTTC.

This clonotype has more than one count but fewer than ten. The chain has TRBV5-1 and TRBJ2-5; possibly TRBD1 for D (6 bases). V was shortened by 7 bases and J by 1 base, with 14 bases between the two germline ends. Germline CDR1 SGHRS, CDR2 YFSETQ. CDR3 length equals 14 residues. The CDR3, as DNA: TGCGCCAGCGACTTGGACAGCTTCCAAGAGACCCAGTACTTC. Its protein is CASDLDSFQETQYF.

The chain uses TRBV12-3 or TRBV12-4 and TRBJ2-3, with D uncertain. The CDR3 sequence is 11 residues long. Trimming removed 6 bases from V and 8 bases from J, with 9 bases in between. The CDR3 is CASSISGTQYF. The CDR3 nucleotides read TGTGCCAGCAGCATATCAGGTACGCAGTATTTT.

This clonotype was seen more than once but under ten times. It differs at one base from a far larger clone, so likely a read error. CDR3 loop: CASSSTGTSDEQFF. The CDR3 nucleotides read TGTGCCAGCAGCTCCACCGGGACTAGCGATGAGCAGTTCTTC. The rearrangement joins TRBV7-3 to TRBJ2-5, with TRBD2 matching over 10 bases. The tail of the sequence fits TRBJ2-1 better, so the J call may be wrong. The CDR3 consists of 14 residues. The germline V gene encodes CDR1 SGHTA and CDR2 FQGTGA.

This clonotype was found many times. The chain employs TRBV30 and TRBJ2-3; D is undetermined. Germline V lookup: CDR1 GTSNPN, CDR2 SVGIG (reference sequence). V gave up 2 bases and J gave up 0 bases, with 6 bases separating them. This CDR3 has 13 amino acids. In DNA, the CDR3 is TGTGCCTGGAGTTTACTAAGCACAGATACGCAGTATTTT. It codes for CAWSLLSTDTQYF.

This clonotype has ten or more counts. The chain combines TRBV7-2 with TRBJ2-1; D is possibly TRBD2 (5 bases). Trimming shortened V by 2 bases and J by 7 bases, and 12 bases separated the two germline ends. The CDR3 has 14 residues. Germline V lookup: CDR1 SGHTA, CDR2 FQGNSA. CDR3 sequence: CASSLFHRGNEQFF. Written as DNA, the CDR3 is TGTGCCAGCAGCTTATTCCACCGCGGGAATGAGCAGTTCTTC.

V gene TRBV7-8 combines with J gene TRBJ2-4; D may be TRBD1 (6 bases). V lost 1 base, J lost 0 bases, and 16 bases lay in between. The CDR3 is made up of 18 amino acids. Germline CDR1 reads SGHVS; CDR2 reads FQNEAQ. The DNA for the CDR3 is TGTGCCAGCAGCTTAGGATCCAAGGGGGTTTTAGCCAAAAACATTCAGTACTTC. Protein sequence: CASSLGSKGVLAKNIQYF.

At least ten counts were recorded for this clonotype. The V gene is TRBV27, the J gene TRBJ1-1, with unresolved D. This CDR3 contains 13 residues. V was trimmed by 8 bases and J by 7 bases, leaving 17 bases between them. Looked up from germline, CDR1 is MNHEY and CDR2 is SMNVEV (reference sequence). The CDR3 reads CASQLSRSGEAFF. The CDR3, as DNA: TGTGCCAGCCAATTATCCCGATCCGGTGAAGCTTTCTTT.

The chain uses TRBV11-2 and TRBJ2-2; the D is unclear. Germline CDR1 and CDR2: SGHAT and FQNNGV. V was trimmed by 1 base and J by 3 bases, leaving 6 bases between them. The CDR3 is made up of 14 amino acids. The CDR3 here is CASSLGMDTGELFF. For the CDR3, the DNA is TGTGCCAGCAGCTTAGGGATGGACACCGGGGAGCTGTTTTTT.